These 31 T cell receptor beta chains came from one sample sequenced in a study of cytomegalovirus exposure and HLA in healthy donors. The PCR had 60 Vbeta and 13 Jbeta primers. Clones were read by immunoSEQ multiplex PCR, and TCRdb kept only the in-frame ones, dropping some. Here the sample spans approximately 130,000 clones, around 77% being singletons. Sequencing input: PBMCs. The source of these receptors is a man younger than 30 in good health and CMV-seropositive.

The chain employs TRBV2 and TRBJ1-2, with no clear D. The CDR3 sequence is 13 residues long. V gave up 3 bases and J gave up 5 bases, with 10 bases separating them. The germline V gene has CDR1 SNHLY and CDR2 FYNNEI. The CDR3 nucleotides read TGTGCCAGCAGTGATCCCCGGGATTATGGCTACACCTTC. This gives the protein CASSDPRDYGYTF.

The rearrangement joins TRBV5-1 to TRBJ2-1; D perhaps matches TRBD1 (6 bases). The germline CDR1 and CDR2 sequences are SGHRS and YFSETQ. The CDR3 runs to 14 residues. V lost 0 bases, J lost 8 bases, and 12 bases lay in between. The CDR3 protein is CASSLDRKGDEQFF. CDR3 bases: TGCGCCAGCAGCTTGGACAGGAAGGGGGATGAGCAGTTCTTC.

In this sample, this clone turned up a few times. The junction and the germline gene differ at one end; a read error may be behind it. The rearrangement uses TRBV11-2 and TRBJ2-3, with a weak D call TRBD1 (6 bases). The V gene's germline CDR1 is SGHAT and CDR2 FQNNGV. This CDR3 is 12 amino acids long. CDR3 residues: CASRLQGDTQYF. The CDR3 nucleotides read TGTGCCAGCCGCTTACAGGGAGATACGCAGTATTTT.

The sample holds one count of this clone. The V gene is TRBV13, the J gene TRBJ2-3; 7 positions agree with TRBD2. Unmatched junction bases numbered 6, after V lost 7 bases and J lost 2 bases. Germline assignment: CDR1 PRHDT and CDR2 FYEKMQ (reference sequence). The CDR3 is 14 amino acids. The CDR3 region is CASNPSGATDTQYF. The CDR3 region has the DNA TGTGCCAGCAATCCCAGCGGGGCCACAGATACGCAGTATTTT.

This chain uses TRBV15 with TRBJ1-2, with D unresolved. Germline V gene lookup returns CDR1 LNHNV and CDR2 YYDKDF (reference sequence). The V and J ends lost 3 bases and 2 bases respectively, with 13 bases between them. This CDR3 has 15 residues. The DNA for the CDR3 is TGTGCCACCAGCAGTGGTGTTGGGCAAAACTATGGCTACACCTTC. It yields the protein CATSSGVGQNYGYTF.

This chain links TRBV4-2 with TRBJ2-7; 9 bases are shared with TRBD1. The ends lost 0 bases at V and 3 bases at J; junction bases unmatched: 9. The CDR3 spans 17 residues. Looked up from germline, CDR1 is LGHNA and CDR2 is YNFKEQ. The CDR3 here is CASSQERTGTGIYEQYF. The CDR3 DNA sequence: TGTGCCAGCAGCCAAGAGAGAACCGGGACAGGGATCTACGAGCAGTACTTC.

The rearrangement uses TRBV7-2 and TRBJ1-5, with TRBD1 matching over 10 bases. The CDR3 extends over 15 amino acids. The trim removed 0 bases at V and 8 bases at J, leaving 4 bases unmatched. Per the germline V gene, CDR1 is SGHTA and CDR2 is FQGNSA. CDR3 sequence (DNA): TGTGCCAGCAGCTTAGCGGGACAGGGGTCTGAGCCCCAGCATTTT. Its translation is CASSLAGQGSEPQHF.

The J gene is TRBJ2-7, the V gene TRBV10-3; a weak D match, TRBD2 (5 bases). The CDR3 has 14 amino acids. CDR1 is ENHRY and CDR2 is SYGVKD in the germline V gene. Trimming removed 0 bases at V and 2 bases at J, with 8 bases between. CDR3 region: CAISESSGAYEQYF. CDR3 sequence (DNA): TGTGCCATCAGTGAGTCGAGCGGAGCCTACGAGCAGTACTTC.

There are a few counts of this clone. The rearrangement joins TRBV5-4 to TRBJ1-2; D is possibly TRBD1 (6 bases). Trimming pared 0 bases from V and 0 bases from J, leaving 12 bases between. Per germline, CDR1 SGHNT and CDR2 YYREEE (reference sequence). This CDR3 region has 16 residues. The CDR3 nucleotides are TGTGCCAGCAGCTTGGTAGGGACAAAAACTAACTATGGCTACACCTTC. The encoded protein is CASSLVGTKTNYGYTF.

V and J are TRBV6-6 and TRBJ2-2; no reliable D call. Trimming removed 6 bases from V and 6 bases from J, with 11 bases in between. The CDR3 loop spans 13 amino acids. Germline V CDR1 and CDR2: MNHNY, SVGAGI (reference sequence). As DNA, the CDR3 is TGTGCCAGCAGCCCTCTAGAGGCCGGGGAGCTGTTTTTT. It translates to CASSPLEAGELFF.

The chain is built from TRBV6-5 and TRBJ2-1, with TRBD2 as a possible D gene (7 bases). The CDR3 runs to 15 residues. V was cut by 0 bases and J by 9 bases, with 15 bases left in between. CDR1 and CDR2 (germline): MNHEY, SVGAGI. The CDR3 DNA follows: TGTGCCAGCAGTTACTCGGCGGGGGCCATATCTGAGCAGTTCTTC. It specifies CASSYSAGAISEQFF.

This clone was picked up a small number of times. The rearrangement links TRBV2 to TRBJ1-2; D is possibly TRBD1 (6 bases). CDR3 length: 15 amino acids. The V and J ends lost 3 bases and 2 bases respectively, with 13 bases between them. The germline CDR1 and CDR2 sequences are SNHLY and FYNNEI. For the CDR3, the DNA is TGTGCCAGCAGTGATTGGGGGGGCGCGAACTATGGCTACACCTTC. It is translated as CASSDWGGANYGYTF. The full variable domain, in which reference TRBV2 and TRBJ1-2 provide the parts outside the CDR3, is EPEVTQTPSHQVTQMGQEVILRCVPISNHLYFYWYRQILGQKVEFLVSFYNNEISEKSEIFDDQFSVERPDGSNFTLKIRSTKLEDSAMYFCASSDWGGANYGYTFGSGTRLTVV.

This clone was seen a few times. V is TRBV18 and J is TRBJ1-3; 7 nucleotides line up with TRBD1. Germline V gene sequence: CDR1 KGHSH, CDR2 LQKENI. The CDR3 covers 14 residues. Losses at the gene ends were 6 bases for V and 4 bases for J; bases not matched to a gene: 6. The CDR3 DNA reads TGTGCCAGCTCGGGGACAGCTGAAGGAAACACCATATATTTT. It yields the protein CASSGTAEGNTIYF.

This chain joins TRBV28 and TRBJ2-7, with TRBD2 as a possible D gene (6 bases). Trimming pared 8 bases from V and 5 bases from J, leaving 16 bases between. Germline CDR1 reads MDHEN; CDR2 reads SYDVKM. This CDR3 has 13 residues. The CDR3 nucleotides read TGTGCCAGCGCTCCAGCTGCGGGGAACGAGCAGTACTTC. Residues: CASAPAAGNEQYF.

The chain joins TRBV27 to TRBJ1-1, with TRBD1 identical over 8 bases. V lost 5 bases and J lost 4; bases outside the gene matches: 9. CDR3 length: 15 amino acids. Germline CDR1 and CDR2: MNHEY and SMNVEV (reference sequence). CDR3 sequence (DNA): TGTGCCAGCAGTCTACGACAGGGGCGGGTCACTGAAGCTTTCTTT. It yields the protein CASSLRQGRVTEAFF.

The J gene is TRBJ1-3, the V gene TRBV5-4; TRBD1 agrees at 8 bases. The germline V gene encodes CDR1 SGHNT and CDR2 YYREEE (reference sequence). Unmatched junction bases numbered 5, after V lost 0 bases and J lost 0 bases. The CDR3 runs to 17 residues. The CDR3 loop reads CASSLGQGIFSGNTIYF. The CDR3 DNA reads TGTGCCAGCAGCTTGGGACAGGGGATCTTCTCTGGAAACACCATATATTTT.

The chain uses TRBV11-2 and TRBJ1-1, with TRBD1 matching over 10 bases. CDR1 is SGHAT and CDR2 is FQNNGV in the germline V gene. J lost 11 bases, V lost 2 bases, and 11 bases had no gene match. CDR3 length equals 15 residues. CDR3 residues: CASSLRDRGRGAAFF. CDR3 nucleotide sequence: TGTGCCAGCAGCTTAAGGGACAGGGGACGGGGTGCGGCTTTCTTT.

This chain links TRBV25-1 with TRBJ2-1; D is perhaps TRBD2 (5 bases). The germline V gene has CDR1 MGHDK and CDR2 SYGVNS. The CDR3 is 16 amino acids. The V gene lost 1 base and the J gene lost 0 bases, with 10 bases spanning the gap. The DNA of the CDR3 is TGTGCCAGCAGTGAATTAGCTAGCCACTCCTACAATGAGCAGTTCTTC. It translates to CASSELASHSYNEQFF.

Note on this clone: The junction does not match germline at one end; this may be a read error. The V gene is TRBV28, the J gene TRBJ2-4, with D perhaps matching TRBD1 (6 bases). This CDR3 has 16 amino acids. Germline-derived CDR1 and CDR2 are MDHEN and SYDVKM. CDR3 nucleotides: TGTGCCAGCAGTATACGGGACACAGTAGCCAAAAACAGTCAGTACTTC. Translation: CASSIRDTVAKNSQYF.

V and J are TRBV9 and TRBJ1-2; no clear D gene. Germline values: CDR1 SGDLS, CDR2 YYNGEE. This CDR3 contains 15 residues. The V end lost 2 bases, the J end lost 4 bases, and 15 bases lay between the germline ends. The CDR3 coding sequence is TGTGCCAGCAGCGTGACCGGGAGCTGGGTCTATGGCTACACCTTC. This sequence encodes CASSVTGSWVYGYTF.

The V gene is TRBV5-6, the J gene TRBJ2-7; TRBD2 matches at 7 bases. Germline V lookup: CDR1 SGHDT, CDR2 YYEEEE. The length of the CDR3 is 14 residues. V lost 4 bases and J lost 2; bases outside the gene matches: 6. In nucleotides, the CDR3 is TGTGCCAGCAGCCCGAGGACTAGACCCTACGAGCAGTACTTC. As protein: CASSPRTRPYEQYF. The full variable domain, with the rest looked up from reference TRBV5-6 and TRBJ2-7, is DAGVTQSPTHLIKTRGQQVTLRCSPKSGHDTVSWYQQALGQGPQFIFQYYEEEERQRGNFPDRFSGHQFPNYSSELNVNALLLGDSALYLCASSPRTRPYEQYFGPGTRLTVT.

This clone was seen a single time. V gene TRBV10-2 combines with J gene TRBJ1-2; the D gene is possibly TRBD1 (6 bases). In germline, CDR1 is WSHSY, CDR2 SAAADI. V was clipped by 8 bases and J by 8 bases, with 18 bases between them. This CDR3 region has 13 residues. The CDR3 here is CASADRRADGYTF. In nucleotides, the CDR3 is TGCGCCAGCGCCGACAGGCGAGCGGACGGCTACACCTTC.

The chain joins TRBV2 to TRBJ2-3; D is undetermined. V was pared by 7 bases and J by 2 bases, with 10 bases between. The CDR3 has 13 residues. CDR1 is SNHLY, CDR2 FYNNEI, per germline. For the CDR3, the DNA is TGTGCCAGCACCCGACGGGTCACAGATACGCAGTATTTT. Translation: CASTRRVTDTQYF.

In the case of this clone: The junction departs from germline at one end; a sequencing error may be responsible. The chain recombines TRBV7-7 with TRBJ2-1; D not certain. From germline, CDR1 is SSHAT and CDR2 FNYEAQ (reference sequence). This CDR3 is 15 amino acids long. The CDR3 protein is CASSSDSSSYNEQFF. CDR3 in DNA: TGTGCTAGCAGCTCAGACTCGAGCTCCTACAATGAGCAGTTCTTC.

The rearrangement uses TRBV12-5 and TRBJ1-2; maybe TRBD1 (5 bases). CDR1 LGHNT and CDR2 FRNRAP come from the germline V gene. This CDR3 contains 13 residues. The V end was cut by 4 bases, the J end by 4 bases, with 10 bases between. This CDR3 is CASGSGQGYGYTF. DNA of the CDR3: TGTGCTAGTGGTTCCGGACAAGGCTATGGCTACACCTTC.

V and J are TRBV5-4 and TRBJ2-5; TRBD1 might be the D (6 bases). CDR3 length: 15 residues. V shed 1 base and J shed 3 bases, with 13 bases lying between them. CDR1 and CDR2 (germline): SGHNT, YYREEE (reference sequence). The CDR3 DNA reads as TGTGCCAGCAGCTTGCCTGGGACAAAAAAAGAGACCCAGTACTTC. As protein: CASSLPGTKKETQYF.

The chain combines TRBV2 with TRBJ2-3; D remains unclear. This CDR3 region has 13 residues. The V end was cut by 9 bases, the J end by 4 bases, with 14 bases between. Germline CDR1 and CDR2: SNHLY and FYNNEI. CDR3 amino acids: CASSGSLADTQYF. In DNA form, the CDR3 reads TGTGCCAGTTCCGGGTCCTTGGCAGATACGCAGTATTTT.

The rearrangement uses TRBV4-1 and TRBJ2-5; TRBD2 aligns across 11 bases. The J call may be in error: the DNA end matches TRBJ2-7 better. This CDR3 is built from 15 residues. CDR1 is MGHRA, CDR2 YSYEKL, per germline. The CDR3 region is CASSQTSGNHYEQYF. CDR3 coding DNA: TGCGCCAGCAGCCAGACTAGCGGGAATCACTACGAGCAGTACTTC.

The rearrangement links TRBV6-5 to TRBJ1-2, with D maybe TRBD1 (5 bases). V was trimmed by 8 bases and J by 4 bases, leaving 14 bases between them. Germline V gene lookup returns CDR1 MNHEY and CDR2 SVGAGI. The CDR3 totals 13 residues. The CDR3 region is CASLSGAGYGYTF. The DNA of the CDR3 is TGTGCCAGCCTCAGTGGGGCAGGCTATGGCTACACCTTC.

V usage is TRBV4-1 and J usage is TRBJ2-1; D possibly corresponds to TRBD2 (6 bases). Germline values: CDR1 MGHRA, CDR2 YSYEKL. The length of the CDR3 is 18 residues. V lost 3 bases to trimming and J lost 2 bases, with 20 bases between them. CDR3 sequence reads: CASSHTPGDSSAYNEQFF. The CDR3 region has the DNA TGCGCCAGCAGCCACACACCCGGGGACTCTTCCGCCTACAATGAGCAGTTCTTC.

This sequence joins TRBV30 and TRBJ1-1; 8 nucleotides line up with TRBD1. Germline values: CDR1 GTSNPN, CDR2 SVGIG (reference sequence). The CDR3 totals 14 residues. V was pared by 8 bases and J by 4 bases, with 12 bases of the junction left unmatched. DNA for the CDR3: TGTGCCGGAATTCCCACGGACAGGGCCACTGAAGCTTTCTTT. Translating gives CAGIPTDRATEAFF.